The present T cell receptor beta chain was sequenced within a study of OX40 agonist ivuxolimab in advanced cancers. Some background on the complete study: Ivuxolimab was an agonistic, fully human IgG2 monoclonal antibody directed against OX40 (CD134), a costimulatory receptor. Three dose-escalation patients achieved partial responses, one with hepatocellular carcinoma and two with cutaneous melanoma. Of the roughly 50 dose-escalation patients, hepatocellular carcinoma was present in approximately 20, melanoma in around 15, renal cell carcinoma in 9 and head and neck cancer in 9. Patients were allowed to have had prior anti-PD-1, anti-PD-L1 or anti-CTLA-4 therapy, and 40% of the dose-escalation patients had been treated with checkpoint inhibitors. A male proportion of almost 85% and a mean age of roughly 55 years, ranging from about 20 to 80, were recorded for the dose-escalation cohort. Peripheral TCRbeta sequencing aimed to test whether ivuxolimab altered TCR sequence diversity and caused clonal T-cell expansion. Intravenous ivuxolimab was administered to patients every 2 weeks at six dose levels: 0.01, 0.1, 0.3, 1.5, 3 and 10 mg/kg. The monotherapy dose-escalation portion (N = 52 patients) of the phase I ivuxolimab trial is reported in the paper. Results the study describes overall, beyond this receptor: Antigen specificity was not determined for the clonally expanded peripheral T cells. At doses from 0.1 to 3.0 mg/kg, clonal expansion was seen in both CD4+ and CD8+ blood T cells between baseline and week 6. In the 0.1-3.0 mg/kg groups, partial responders had among the lowest normalized peripheral clonal expansion, particularly in CD8+ T cells. Low levels of normalized T-cell clonal expansion were also seen in some patients who did not respond. On average, CD8+ T cells showed more expanded clones than CD4+ T cells after ivuxolimab.

For sequencing of the TCRbeta CDR3 region, genomic DNA was extracted from the sorted cells. The immunoSEQ Assay was used for sequencing of TCRbeta CDR3 regions. TCRdb took over this immuneACCESS table, retaining in-frame rearrangements with V and J assigned. Such tables are incomplete; in checked studies, under half of the missing clones stem from an unresolved V gene, and the remainder is unexplained. The sample contains about 99,000 clones, roughly 95% of them found a single time. Of the sample, 2% to 2.5% is held by the ten largest clones. On this clone itself: It has no known antigen specificity. Nothing much larger sits one base from this clone, and base qualities are not available.

Patients with a history of autoimmune disease or receiving systemic immunosuppression were excluded from the trial. Peripheral blood for TCR sequencing was collected from all dose cohorts at baseline, on cycle 4 day 1, and on cycle 7 day 1. The samples were taken from a phase I, first-in-human, multicenter, open-label dose-escalation trial of ivuxolimab. The trial enrolled adults with locally advanced or metastatic head and neck squamous cell, hepatocellular, melanoma or renal cell carcinoma. CD4+ and CD8+ T cells were sorted separately from peripheral blood before TCR sequencing. The germline V gene encodes CDR1 MNHEY and CDR2 SMNVEV (reference sequence). The CDR3 runs 16 amino acids, cysteine and phenylalanine included. The only DNA kept is the CDR3, 48 bases in frame from the first base. Trimming costs V 6 bases and J 0 bases, and their ends lie 15 bases apart.

Recombination linked TRBV27 to TRBJ2-4; there is no confident call for the D gene. The specimen was CD4+ or CD8+ T cells sorted from blood, collected in a trial of the OX40 agonist ivuxolimab. The clonotype was recovered from an adult with an advanced solid tumor such as melanoma, head and neck, liver or kidney cancer. For the CDR3, the sequence is CASSPMMTEAKNIQYF. The nucleotide sequence reads as follows: TGTGCCAGCAGCCCCATGATGACGGAAGCCAAAAACATTCAGTACTTC.